This T cell receptor (beta chain) emerged from a study of T cell responses to AZD1222 COVID-19 vaccine. Study findings and constraints: Close to half of all spike-specific TCRs reportedly target regions of the variants that are unmutated. Two doses of AZD1222 preceded a rise in Spike-specific TCR breadth and depth.

The repertoire was sequenced with immunoSEQ multiplex PCR; TCRdb's copy has only in-frame clones and lacks some. The top ten hold around 17% of the sample, which has approximately 100,000 clones, 85% to 90% seen once. Trimming left V 1 base short and J 4 bases short, with 17 bases between. The CDR3 spans 17 residues. On this clone itself: What it recognizes is unknown.

The sample in question was peripheral blood, obtained on day 0 of AZD1222 vaccination. The J gene is TRBJ1-5, the V gene TRBV23-1; possible D gene TRBD1, 5 bases. TRBV23-1 has ORF status, its function being uncertain. The clonotype was recovered from an adult in good health. Here the CDR3 DNA reads TGCGCCAGCAGTCAATGTGCTGGGGGTTCCCCAAATCAGCCCCAGCATTTT. It encodes CASSQCAGGSPNQPQHF.